Each of the 19 T cell receptor beta chains below was sequenced from the same sample in a study of identifying expanded T cells in peripheral blood. Method: immunoSEQ multiplex PCR; TCRdb's copy keeps in-frame clones and lacks some. The sample records 70,000 to 100,000 clones, approximately 83% being singletons. The sequenced sample was blood. These receptors were obtained from a person aged 18 to 70 in good health.

This clone was observed a few times. J is TRBJ1-2 and V is TRBV5-1; possibly TRBD1 for D (5 bases). CDR1 is SGHRS and CDR2 is YFSETQ in the germline V gene. The ends were cut back, 3 bases at V and 2 bases at J, with 14 bases in the middle. The CDR3 has 15 amino acids. The CDR3 region has the DNA TGCGCCAGCAGCTGGGGCCAGCAGGGAAACTATGGCTACACCTTC. It codes for CASSWGQQGNYGYTF.

The genes are TRBV6-5 and TRBJ2-4; TRBD2 is a possible D gene (5 bases). Germline V gene data show CDR1 as MNHEY and CDR2 as SVGAGI. There are 16 residues in the CDR3. Trimming shortened V by 4 bases and J by 0 bases, and 13 bases separated the two germline ends. The CDR3 spells CASSSQRTLAKNIQYF. The CDR3 DNA reads TGTGCCAGCAGTTCACAGAGGACTCTAGCCAAAAACATTCAGTACTTC.

The chain is built from TRBV2 and TRBJ1-5; TRBD1 might be the D (5 bases). The CDR3 length is 15 residues. Germline CDR1 is SNHLY and CDR2 is FYNNEI. The V end was cut by 6 bases, the J end by 1 base, with 13 bases between. As DNA, the CDR3 is TGTGCCAGCAGCGAGGGGAATTTAAGCAATCAGCCCCAGCATTTT. Translated: CASSEGNLSNQPQHF.

V is TRBV27 and J is TRBJ1-1; a weak D match, TRBD1 (6 bases). This CDR3 is built from 14 residues. V was pared by 3 bases and J by 3 bases, with 11 bases between. Germline V gene sequence: CDR1 MNHEY, CDR2 SMNVEV (reference sequence). The CDR3 loop reads CASSFTGRDTEAFF. CDR3 sequence (DNA): TGTGCCAGCAGTTTCACAGGGAGAGACACTGAAGCTTTCTTT.

This chain uses TRBV11-2 with TRBJ1-6; the D gene is possibly TRBD1 (6 bases). The germline V gene encodes CDR1 SGHAT and CDR2 FQNNGV. This CDR3 is built from 19 residues. V shed 2 bases and J shed 9 bases, with 26 bases lying between them. CDR3 region: CASSLFRGATEQLRSPLHF. For the CDR3, the DNA is TGTGCCAGCAGCTTATTCCGGGGGGCAACGGAGCAACTTCGTTCACCCCTCCACTTT.

The rearrangement links TRBV5-1 to TRBJ2-5, with D possibly TRBD2 on 7 matching bases. V lost 6 bases to trimming and J lost 5 bases, with 17 bases between them. The CDR3 length is 14 residues. Germline lookup yields CDR1 SGHRS and CDR2 YFSETQ. CDR3 amino acids: CASKRGGGYETQYF. As DNA, the CDR3 is TGCGCCAGCAAGCGGGGAGGGGGTTATGAGACCCAGTACTTC.

The chain couples TRBV11-2 to TRBJ2-1; 8 nucleotides agree with TRBD2. V was clipped by 4 bases and J by 3 bases; unmatched bases: 8. This CDR3 comprises 16 residues. Germline lookup yields CDR1 SGHAT and CDR2 FQNNGV. CDR3 nucleotide sequence: TGTGCCAGCAGCTCTCTAGCGGGTCGTTTCTACAATGAGCAGTTCTTC. It translates to CASSSLAGRFYNEQFF. The variable domain in full, with the rest retrieved from reference TRBV11-2 and TRBJ2-1, is EAGVAQSPRYKIIEKRQSVAFWCNPISGHATLYWYQQILGQGPKLLIQFQNNGVVDDSQLPKDRFSAERLKGVDSTLKIQPAKLEDSAVYLCASSSLAGRFYNEQFFGPGTRLTVL.

J is TRBJ1-5 and V is TRBV6-6; a possible D gene is TRBD1 (5 bases). CDR1 and CDR2 from the germline V gene are MNHNY and SVGAGI (reference sequence). The CDR3 loop spans 14 amino acids. Trimming cost V 2 bases and J 7 bases, with 12 bases left between them. The CDR3 sequence is CASSYIRVEQPQHF. The CDR3, as DNA: TGTGCCAGCAGTTACATCAGGGTTGAGCAGCCCCAGCATTTT.

This chain connects TRBV7-2 to TRBJ1-2; tentatively, D is TRBD1 (5 bases). Germline CDR1 reads SGHTA; CDR2 reads FQGNSA. The CDR3 extends over 14 amino acids. The V end was cut by 3 bases, the J end by 3 bases, with 11 bases between. CDR3 sequence: CASSFSTGYYGYTF. For the CDR3, the DNA is TGTGCCAGCAGCTTTAGTACAGGTTACTATGGCTACACCTTC.

This sequence joins TRBV15 and TRBJ1-1, with D unclear. In germline, CDR1 is LNHNV, CDR2 YYDKDF (reference sequence). The V end was cut by 1 base, the J end by 1 base, with 4 bases between. The CDR3 loop spans 13 amino acids. The CDR3 DNA reads TGTGCCACCAGCAGAGCAGAGAACACTGAAGCTTTCTTT. As protein: CATSRAENTEAFF.

Worth noting for this clone: The sample has other DNA sequences that encode this CDR3 too. This chain joins TRBV18 and TRBJ2-3; unclear D gene. Between the trimmed V and J ends, which lost 0 bases and 3 bases, there was a span of 4 bases. There are 13 residues in the CDR3. Germline-derived CDR1 and CDR2 are KGHSH and LQKENI. The CDR3 here is CASSPPGTDTQYF. The CDR3 nucleotides are TGTGCCAGCTCACCACCGGGGACAGATACGCAGTATTTT.

The V and J genes are TRBV7-3 and TRBJ2-3; 8 positions agree with TRBD2. Germline V gene data show CDR1 as SGHTA and CDR2 as FQGTGA. The V and J ends lost 5 bases and 4 bases, in that order; junction bases with no gene match: 5. The CDR3 has 14 amino acids. The CDR3 sequence is CASSPAGGSDTQYF. In nucleotides, the CDR3 is TGTGCCAGCAGCCCCGCGGGGGGTTCAGATACGCAGTATTTT.

The chain uses TRBV5-6 and TRBJ2-7, with D perhaps TRBD1 (5 bases). Germline V gene sequence: CDR1 SGHDT, CDR2 YYEEEE. The CDR3 spans 14 residues. Trimming took 2 bases from V and 1 from J, leaving 10 bases between them. CDR3 nucleotide sequence: TGTGCCAGCAGCTTAGGCGGACAATCCTACGAGCAGTACTTC. It translates to CASSLGGQSYEQYF. The full variable domain, rest sourced from reference TRBV5-6 and TRBJ2-7, is DAGVTQSPTHLIKTRGQQVTLRCSPKSGHDTVSWYQQALGQGPQFIFQYYEEEERQRGNFPDRFSGHQFPNYSSELNVNALLLGDSALYLCASSLGGQSYEQYFGPGTRLTVT.

The chain joins TRBV5-6 to TRBJ1-5, with D possibly being TRBD1 (5 bases). The germline gives CDR1 SGHDT, CDR2 YYEEEE. The V end lost 6 bases, the J end lost 4 bases, and 17 bases lay between the germline ends. The CDR3 is made up of 15 amino acids. Written as DNA, the CDR3 is TGTGCCAGCACCTTAGGGGCCCGGAGGAATCAGCCCCAGCATTTT. This gives the protein CASTLGARRNQPQHF.

The chain couples TRBV7-8 to TRBJ2-1; the D is unclear. From germline, CDR1 is SGHVS and CDR2 FQNEAQ. CDR3 size: 16 residues. Trimming left V 5 bases short and J 4 bases short, with 18 bases between. CDR3 nucleotide sequence: TGTGCCAGCAGCGATTTTAGAGGTGTGCTGTACAATGAGCAGTTCTTC. Translated: CASSDFRGVLYNEQFF.

This clone was recorded once. V and J are TRBV6-4 and TRBJ2-1; 7 bases line up with TRBD2. The V gene's germline CDR1 is MRHNA and CDR2 SNTAGT. The CDR3 runs 18 residues. Trimming removed 0 bases from V and 3 bases from J; junction bases left unmatched: 11. CDR3 residues: CASSDSREAGRRYNEQFF. The CDR3 DNA reads as TGTGCCAGCAGTGACTCGAGGGAAGCGGGGCGCCGCTACAATGAGCAGTTCTTC.

The gene calls are TRBV5-6 and TRBJ1-1; no clear D. Germline values: CDR1 SGHDT, CDR2 YYEEEE. The CDR3 runs 14 residues. V was trimmed by 4 bases and J by 4 bases, leaving 14 bases between them. The CDR3 region has the DNA TGTGCCAGCAGCGGTACGGGTTTGGGCACTGAAGCTTTCTTT. Translated, it gives CASSGTGLGTEAFF.

A few counts support this clone. J is TRBJ1-5 and V is TRBV7-8; no clear D. Germline CDR1 SGHVS, CDR2 FQNEAQ. V lost 3 bases and J 7 bases, leaving 7 bases between the germline ends. This CDR3 has 12 amino acids. The CDR3 reads CASSFSLQPQHF. The CDR3 bases are TGTGCCAGCAGCTTCAGTCTCCAGCCCCAGCATTTT.

This rearrangement joins TRBV2 to TRBJ2-3; TRBD1 is a possible D gene (5 bases). This CDR3 has 12 amino acids. The germline V gene has CDR1 SNHLY and CDR2 FYNNEI. V dropped 6 bases and J dropped 2 bases, with 6 bases sitting between them. The CDR3: CASRDNTDTQYF. The CDR3 nucleotides are TGTGCCAGCAGGGACAACACAGATACGCAGTATTTT.